These T cell receptor beta chains were read from a single sample in a study of early T cells in non-severe SARS-CoV-2 infection. TCRdb recomputed calls from the 5' RACE reads with MiXCR, one row per CDR3 protein. This table holds 20,000 to 25,000 distinct CDR3 sequences, about 4.3% found once. The sample taken for sequencing was whole blood. These receptors were taken from an adult who was a healthcare worker with PCR-confirmed SARS-CoV-2 infection or an uninfected control (not recorded which). CDR3s include the opening cysteine and the closing phenylalanine or tryptophan. The order of the fields is clone size, V gene, D gene, J gene, CDR3 DNA, CDR3 protein. D genes are given only for firm matches. Some rows have no size entry. The others give once, few or many, or a class for an expanded clone.

many	TRBV6-2/TRBV6-3	TRBD2	TRBJ2-3	TGTGCCAGCACCGACGGGGGGGACACAGATACGCAGTATTTT	CASTDGGDTDTQYF
many	TRBV6-5	-	TRBJ2-2	TGTGCCAGCAGTTACATGCTTCCTTATCGCACCGGGGAGCTGTTTTTT	CASSYMLPYRTGELFF
-	TRBV2	-	TRBJ2-3	TGTGCCAGCAGCGAACTGGGGGGCCGGGCAGATACGCAGTATTTT	CASSELGGRADTQYF
many	TRBV7-9	-	TRBJ1-2	TGTGCCAGCAGCTTACCCAGGGGCCGGGACTATGGCTACACCTTC	CASSLPRGRDYGYTF
many	TRBV7-9	TRBD1	TRBJ2-3	TGTGCCAGCAGCTCTCCCGGGACAGGGGGCTCAGATACGCAGTATTTT	CASSSPGTGGSDTQYF
few	TRBV11-2	-	TRBJ2-5	TGTGCCAGCAGTTTCGACGCTTCCTTGGAGACCCAGTACTTC	CASSFDASLETQYF
-	TRBV12-3/TRBV12-4	TRBD1	TRBJ1-1	TGTGCCAGCAGGGGGGACAGAATGAACACTGAAGCTTTCTTT	CASRGDRMNTEAFF
many	TRBV7-2	-	TRBJ1-5	TGTGCCAGCACCCTATCCGTCGTTGCCTTACCCAATCAGCCCCAGCATTTT	CASTLSVVALPNQPQHF
many	TRBV6-6	TRBD2	TRBJ2-3	TGTGCCAGCAGATTCCCTTTAGCGGGTGCACTGGGTACGCAGTATTTT	CASRFPLAGALGTQYF
many	TRBV7-9	-	TRBJ1-5	TGTGCCAGCAGCTTAGGATCGGAGCCCCAGCATTTT	CASSLGSEPQHF
many	TRBV7-2	TRBD2	TRBJ2-3	TGTGCCAGCAGCACTTTAGCGGGGGCCACAGATACGCAGTATTTT	CASSTLAGATDTQYF
-	TRBV20-1	TRBD2	TRBJ2-3	TGCAGTGCTACCGGGACTAGCGGGGGGGCCTCGGGCACAGATACGCAGTATTTT	CSATGTSGGASGTDTQYF